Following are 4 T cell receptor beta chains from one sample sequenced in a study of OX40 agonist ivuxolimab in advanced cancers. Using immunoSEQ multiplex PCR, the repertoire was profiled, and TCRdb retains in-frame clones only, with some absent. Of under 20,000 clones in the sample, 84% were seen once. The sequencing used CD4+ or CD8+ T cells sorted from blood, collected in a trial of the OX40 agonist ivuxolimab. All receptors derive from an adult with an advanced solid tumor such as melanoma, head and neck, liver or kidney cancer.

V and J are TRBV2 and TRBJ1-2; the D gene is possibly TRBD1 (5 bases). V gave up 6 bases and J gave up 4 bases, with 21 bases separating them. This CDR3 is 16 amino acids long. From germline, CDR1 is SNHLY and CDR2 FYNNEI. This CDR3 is CASSLGRGREGYGYTF. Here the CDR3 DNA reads TGTGCCAGCAGCTTAGGCCGGGGCAGGGAGGGCTATGGCTACACCTTC. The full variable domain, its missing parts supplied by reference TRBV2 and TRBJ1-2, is EPEVTQTPSHQVTQMGQEVILRCVPISNHLYFYWYRQILGQKVEFLVSFYNNEISEKSEIFDDQFSVERPDGSNFTLKIRSTKLEDSAMYFCASSLGRGREGYGYTFGSGTRLTVV.

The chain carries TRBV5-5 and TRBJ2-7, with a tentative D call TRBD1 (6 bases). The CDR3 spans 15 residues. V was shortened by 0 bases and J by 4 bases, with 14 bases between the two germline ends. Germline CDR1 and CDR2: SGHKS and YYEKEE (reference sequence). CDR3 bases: TGTGCCAGCAGCTTGGTAACAGGGTTAGCTTACGAGCAGTACTTC. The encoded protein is CASSLVTGLAYEQYF.

The CDR3 here is CAWSVGVRGDTEAFF. In DNA, the CDR3 is TGTGCCTGGAGTGTAGGGGTGAGGGGGGACACTGAAGCTTTCTTT. The chain has TRBV30 and TRBJ1-1; tentative D call: TRBD1 (6 bases). V was shortened by 0 bases and J by 3 bases, with 14 bases between the two germline ends. The CDR3 consists of 15 residues. Germline-derived CDR1 and CDR2 are GTSNPN and SVGIG (reference sequence).

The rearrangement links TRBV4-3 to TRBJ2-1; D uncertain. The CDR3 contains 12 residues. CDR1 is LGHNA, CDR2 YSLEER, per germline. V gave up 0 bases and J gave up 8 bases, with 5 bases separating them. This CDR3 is CASSQDRHEQFF. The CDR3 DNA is TGCGCCAGCAGCCAAGATAGGCATGAGCAGTTCTTC.